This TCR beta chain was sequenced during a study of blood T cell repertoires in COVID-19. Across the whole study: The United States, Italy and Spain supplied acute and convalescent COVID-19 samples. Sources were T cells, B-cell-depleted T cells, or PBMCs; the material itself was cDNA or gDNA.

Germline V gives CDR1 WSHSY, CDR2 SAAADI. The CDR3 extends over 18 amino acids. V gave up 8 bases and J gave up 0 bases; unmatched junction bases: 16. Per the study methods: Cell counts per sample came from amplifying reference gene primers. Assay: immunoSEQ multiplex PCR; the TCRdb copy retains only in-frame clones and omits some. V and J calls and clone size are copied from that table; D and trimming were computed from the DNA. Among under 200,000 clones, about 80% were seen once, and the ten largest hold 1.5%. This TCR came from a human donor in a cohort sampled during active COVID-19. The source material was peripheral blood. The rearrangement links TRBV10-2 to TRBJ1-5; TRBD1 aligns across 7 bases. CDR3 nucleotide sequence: TGCGCCAGCGCCCCGCGACGGGACAGATCTTATAGCAATCAGCCCCAGCATTTT. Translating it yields CASAPRRDRSYSNQPQHF.